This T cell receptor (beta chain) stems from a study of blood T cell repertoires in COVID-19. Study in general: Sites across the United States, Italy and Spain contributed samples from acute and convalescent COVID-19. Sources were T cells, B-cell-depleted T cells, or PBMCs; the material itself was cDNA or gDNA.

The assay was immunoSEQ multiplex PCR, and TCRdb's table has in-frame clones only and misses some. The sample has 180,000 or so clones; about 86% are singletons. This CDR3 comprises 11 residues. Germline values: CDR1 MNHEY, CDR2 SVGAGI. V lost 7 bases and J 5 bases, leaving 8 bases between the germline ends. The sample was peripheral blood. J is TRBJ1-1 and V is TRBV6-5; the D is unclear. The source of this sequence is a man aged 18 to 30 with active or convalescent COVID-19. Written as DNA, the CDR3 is TGTGCCAGCACGGTTGGTACTGAAGCTTTCTTT. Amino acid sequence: CASTVGTEAFF.